This is a list of T cell receptor beta chains from one sample in a study of CD8 T cells in acute hepatitis C reinfection. Only in-frame clones appear in the TCRdb table, and some are missing; sequencing was by immunoSEQ multiplex PCR. This sample yields approximately 4,200 clones, of which roughly 40% are seen a single time; roughly 9.4% belongs to the top ten. The material was HCV NS3-1073 tetramer-sorted CD8+ T cells from PBMCs, obtained during acute infection. All receptors derive from a man aged 30 to 45 with chronic hepatitis C. Each CDR3 is given with its conserved first and last residue. A D gene is named only where the DNA matches it firmly. Some rows have no size entry. The others give once, few or many, or a class for an expanded clone.

j_call clone_size d_call v_call cdr3_nt cdr3_aa
TRBJ2-7 NA TRBD2 TRBV4-3 TGCGCCAGCAGCCAAGAGTTAGGGACTAGCAACTACGAGCAGTACTTC CASSQELGTSNYEQYF
TRBJ2-7 medium-sized NA TRBV4-2 TGTGCCAGCAGCCAAGAGCAAAACGGCGCACCCTACGAGCAGTACTTC CASSQEQNGAPYEQYF
TRBJ2-7 few TRBD2 TRBV4-2 TGTGCCAGCAGCCCGACTAGCGGGAGTGCGGAAGAGCAGTACTTC CASSPTSGSAEEQYF
TRBJ2-5 NA TRBD1 TRBV4-1 TGCGCCAGCAGTCGTGGGACAGGGGAGCCTGAGACCCAGTACTTC CASSRGTGEPETQYF
TRBJ1-1 medium-sized NA TRBV15 TGTGCCACCAGCAATTGGAAGGACACTGAAGCTTTCTTT CATSNWKDTEAFF
TRBJ2-3 once TRBD2 TRBV7-3 TGTGCCAGCAGCTTACGGAGGACTAGCGGGGAACCAGATACGCAGTATTTT CASSLRRTSGEPDTQYF
TRBJ2-1 once NA TRBV28 TGTGCCAGCAGTCGCCCTGCCGGGATATCCTACAATGAGCAGTTCTTC CASSRPAGISYNEQFF
TRBJ1-2 NA NA TRBV2 TGTGCCAGCAGTGAAGTGGCGACTAACTATGGCTACACCTTC CASSEVATNYGYTF
TRBJ2-3 NA TRBD2 TRBV2 TGTGCCAGCAGTGAAGGGGAAGCGGGGGGGGGCGCAGATACGCAGTATTTT CASSEGEAGGGADTQYF
TRBJ2-3 medium-sized NA TRBV5-6 TGTGCCAGCAGCATCCTGACAAGTACCCTCACAGATACGCAGTATTTT CASSILTSTLTDTQYF
TRBJ2-7 few NA TRBV4-2 TGTGCCAGCAGTACACAGTACGAGCAGTACTTC CASSTQYEQYF
TRBJ2-1 medium-sized NA TRBV9 TGTGCCAGCAGCGAGGGGGGGAATGAGCAGTTCTTC CASSEGGNEQFF
TRBJ2-2 NA TRBD2 TRBV4-2 TGTGCCAGCAGCCAAGAAGCCAGCGGGGGAGCCTGGGGGGAGCTGTTTTTT CASSQEASGGAWGELFF
TRBJ2-3 medium-sized TRBD2 TRBV11-1 TGTGCCAGCAGCTTTGAAGTCGCTAGCGGTGGAGGTGATACGCAGTATTTT CASSFEVASGGGDTQYF
TRBJ2-7 medium-sized NA TRBV6-5 TGTGCCAGCAGTTACGACCCGGGGCGGAACACCTACGAGCAGTACTTC CASSYDPGRNTYEQYF
TRBJ2-7 NA TRBD2 TRBV4-1 TGCGCCAGCAGCCAACTCGCAGCGGGGGGGAGCTACGAGCAGTACTTC CASSQLAAGGSYEQYF
TRBJ2-7 medium-sized TRBD2 TRBV4-2 TGTGCCAGCAGCCAAGAGGCAGCGGGAGCTCCCTACGAGCAGTACTTC CASSQEAAGAPYEQYF
TRBJ1-1 once NA TRBV4-2 TGTGCCAGCAGCCAGGAGCGGAACACTGAAGCTTTCTTT CASSQERNTEAFF
TRBJ1-5 NA TRBD1 TRBV6-4 TGTGCCAGCAGTGGACAGGGACAAAGGCAGGGGCAGCCCCAGCATTTT CASSGQGQRQGQPQHF
TRBJ2-7 NA TRBD1 TRBV4-2 TGTGCCAGCAGCCCTGGACAGGGGGCGCCCTACGAGCAGTACTTC CASSPGQGAPYEQYF
TRBJ1-2 NA NA TRBV14 TGTGCCAGCAGCCAATCTCGGGGAGAAGACTATGGCTACACCTTC CASSQSRGEDYGYTF
TRBJ2-1 NA TRBD2 TRBV2 TGTGCCAGCAGCCCGGAACTAGCGGGAAACGATGAGCAGTTCTTC CASSPELAGNDEQFF
TRBJ2-2 few NA TRBV12-5 TGTGCTAGTGGTTTGGTAAAGCCAAGCACCGGGGAGCTGTTTTTT CASGLVKPSTGELFF
TRBJ1-5 once NA TRBV2 TGTGCCAGCAGTTCAGCGGAAGAAATTAATCAGCCCCAGCATTTT CASSSAEEINQPQHF
TRBJ2-3 NA NA TRBV6-1 TGTGCCAGCAGTGTAGACATCCCTCCTCCATCAGATACGCAGTATTTT CASSVDIPPPSDTQYF
TRBJ2-2 few TRBD2 TRBV4-2 TGTGCCAGCAGCCAAGAGATGGCAGCGGGGGGCGGGGAGCTGTTTTTT CASSQEMAAGGGELFF
TRBJ2-3 NA TRBD2 TRBV4-3 TGCGCCAGCAGCCACGTCCCGGGACTAGCGGCTCCAGATACGCAGTATTTT CASSHVPGLAAPDTQYF
TRBJ2-3 medium-sized TRBD2 TRBV7-2 TGTGCCAGCAGCTTACTTGCTAGCGGGAGTCAGCCAGATACGCAGTATTTT CASSLLASGSQPDTQYF
TRBJ2-7 NA TRBD1 TRBV7-8 TGTGCCAGCAGCTCGGCCGGGACAGGGGGCAGCTACGAGCAGTACTTC CASSSAGTGGSYEQYF
TRBJ2-7 NA NA TRBV4-2 TGTGCCAGCAGCCAAGAGCAGGACCCCACCCTGGGCGAGCAGTACTTC CASSQEQDPTLGEQYF
TRBJ2-2 medium-sized TRBD2 TRBV4-2 TGTGCCAGCAGCCAAGAAGTAGCGGGGGTAGGGGAGCTGTTTTTT CASSQEVAGVGELFF
TRBJ2-7 NA NA TRBV6-1 TGTGCCAGCAGTGAATTACCGGGTGAGGGGCCCACCTACGAGCAGTACTTC CASSELPGEGPTYEQYF
TRBJ1-2 NA TRBD1 TRBV15 TGTGCCACCAGCCGATCGGACAGGGAGGCTTATGGCTACACCTTC CATSRSDREAYGYTF
TRBJ2-7 NA NA TRBV4-3 TGCGCCAGCAGCCAAGAACCGGGGGCGCCCGGCGAGCAGTACTTC CASSQEPGAPGEQYF
TRBJ2-2 few NA TRBV4-2 TGTGCCAGCAGCCCGGAGCCGGGGGCACCCGGGGAGCTGTTTTTT CASSPEPGAPGELFF
TRBJ2-3 medium-sized TRBD1 TRBV2 TGTGCCAGCAGTGGAGTTGACAGGGAAGGCACAGATACGCAGTATTTT CASSGVDREGTDTQYF
TRBJ1-1 NA NA TRBV30 TGTGCCTGGAGTTTACTCCAGGGGCTGTTCATGAACACTGAAGCTTTCTTT CAWSLLQGLFMNTEAFF
TRBJ1-1 NA NA TRBV5-5 TGTGCCAGCAGCCAAGAAGCTAACACTGAAGCTTTCTTT CASSQEANTEAFF
TRBJ2-2 NA TRBD2 TRBV13 TGTGCCAGCAGCTTGTGGGCGGGGGGACCCGGGGAGCTGTTTTTT CASSLWAGGPGELFF
TRBJ2-3 few TRBD2 TRBV5-6 TGTGCCAGCAGCCCCGATAGCGGGACTAGCACAGATACGCAGTATTTT CASSPDSGTSTDTQYF
TRBJ2-5 few TRBD2 TRBV9 TGTGCCAGCAGCCCATGGACTAGCGGGGGGTTCCAAGAGACCCAGTACTTC CASSPWTSGGFQETQYF
TRBJ2-7 medium-sized NA TRBV30 TGTGCCTGGAGTGTACTCCAAGCGGGACACTACGAGCAGTACTTC CAWSVLQAGHYEQYF
TRBJ2-1 NA TRBD2 TRBV28 TGTGCCAGCAGTTCCACTAGCGGGGGCTACAATGAGCAGTTCTTC CASSSTSGGYNEQFF
TRBJ2-7 medium-sized TRBD2 TRBV4-2 TGTGCCAGCAGCCAAGAGACGGCGGCTAGCGGGGCCAACTACGAGCAGTACTTC CASSQETAASGANYEQYF
TRBJ2-1 medium-sized NA TRBV7-8 TGTGCCAGCAGCTTATATCTCGGTGAGGGCGCTCACAATGAGCAGTTCTTC CASSLYLGEGAHNEQFF
TRBJ2-2 NA TRBD2 TRBV4-3 TGCGCCAGCAGCCAAGAACCGACGGGACTAGCGAACACCGGGGAGCTGTTTTTT CASSQEPTGLANTGELFF
TRBJ2-2 few TRBD2 TRBV4-2 TGTGCCAGCAGCCAAGAGGTAGCGGGAGGCACGAACACCGGGGAGCTGTTTTTT CASSQEVAGGTNTGELFF
TRBJ1-1 few NA TRBV28 TGTGCCAGCAGTTTCGCTATCACTGAAGCTTTCTTT CASSFAITEAFF
TRBJ2-7 few TRBD2 TRBV5-5 TGTGCCAGCAGCCAAGAGATGGGGGGGAACTCCTACGAGCAGTACTTC CASSQEMGGNSYEQYF
TRBJ1-3 NA TRBD1 TRBV30 TGTGCCTGTGGGACAGGGGGAGTGATTGGAAACACCATATATTTT CACGTGGVIGNTIYF
TRBJ2-2 NA TRBD2 TRBV7-9 TGTGCCAGCAGCCAAGAATTGAGTAGCGGGAGTTGGGGGGAGCTGTTTTTT CASSQELSSGSWGELFF
TRBJ1-3 NA NA TRBV5-3 TGTGCCAGAAGCTTGGACTTCCCGGGACACCACGCCACCATATATTTT CARSLDFPGHHATIYF